This TCR beta chain was sequenced in a study of cytomegalovirus exposure and HLA in healthy donors. Overall study: Early released data had tens of millions of unique TCRs, all coming from HLA-typed donors. Of all 400 or so donors who were genotyped, roughly 83% belonged to the Caucasian-associated ancestry cluster. Findings and limits, study-wide: An Asian-associated ancestry cluster reportedly showed fewer N-insertions than the approximately 700-donor mean in a later analysis. A later analysis associated some 16,000 TCR beta sequences with HLA alleles at a 0.05 false discovery rate.

Note on this clone: Its antigen is unidentified.

The PCR made use of 60 Vbeta and 13 Jbeta primers. The table came from immunoSEQ multiplex PCR; TCRdb's copy has only in-frame clones and leaves some out. The sample records around 70,000 clones, over 75% being singletons. CDR1 is LNHDA, CDR2 SQIVND, per germline (reference sequence). This CDR3 region has 16 residues. The V and J ends lost 3 bases and 4 bases, in that order; junction bases with no gene match: 7. What was sequenced was PBMCs. This TCR was sampled from a human donor in good health. The chain employs TRBV19 and TRBJ2-2; 8 positions match TRBD1. The CDR3 here is CASSIPQGVSTGELFF. DNA for the CDR3: TGTGCCAGTAGTATCCCACAGGGGGTATCCACCGGGGAGCTGTTTTTT.